These T cell receptor beta chains were read from a single sample in a study of T cells in Graves' hyperthyroidism and ophthalmopathy. TCRdb re-called the multiplex PCR reads with MiXCR, one entry per CDR3 protein. The sample lists around 23,000 distinct CDR3 sequences, approximately 49% occurring once. The sequencing input was blood. All receptors come from a woman between 35 and 50 years old with Graves' hyperthyroidism that later progressed to Graves' ophthalmopathy. Each CDR3 is given with its conserved first and last residue. A D gene is named only where the DNA matches it firmly. Clone size is given for some rows only: seen once, a few or many times, or a class if the clone is expanded.

>.|.|TRBJ2-1|TRBV24-1
TGTGCCACCTGTACGCAACAGGGAAGGGAGCAGTTCTTC
CATCTQQGREQFF
>.|.|TRBJ2-5|TRBV7-2
TGTGCCAGCAGCTTGAGGCCCAGCGATGAGACCCAGTACTTC
CASSLRPSDETQYF
>medium-sized|TRBD2|TRBJ2-2|TRBV20-1
TGCAGTGCTAGCCTAGCGGGAGAGGCCGGGGAGCTGTTTTTT
CSASLAGEAGELFF
>medium-sized|.|TRBJ1-3|TRBV20-1
TGCAGTGCTACTCAGGCCTCCTCTGGAAACACCATATATTTT
CSATQASSGNTIYF
>.|.|TRBJ2-7|TRBV12-3/TRBV12-4
TGTGCCAGCAGTTTCGGCCACGAGCAGTGCTTT
CASSFGHEQCF
>.|.|TRBJ2-1|TRBV7-9
TGTGCCAGCAGCTCTTACAGGGCCGATGAGCAGTTCTTC
CASSSYRADEQFF
>.|TRBD2|TRBJ2-1|TRBV20-1
TGCAGTGCTTTTACGACTAGCGGGAGGCTTCACTCCTACAATGAGCAGTTCTTC
CSAFTTSGRLHSYNEQFF
>.|.|TRBJ2-7|TRBV6-5
TGTGCCAGCAGTACCTCTAGGCGGGGAGGTTACGAGCAGTACTTC
CASSTSRRGGYEQYF
>once|.|TRBJ2-1|TRBV29-1
TGCAGCGCCCTGAGCTCCTACAATGAGCAGTTCTTC
CSALSSYNEQFF
>few|TRBD1|TRBJ2-7|TRBV2
TGTGCCAGCAGTCCGACAGGGGTATCCTACGAGCAGTACTTC
CASSPTGVSYEQYF
>few|TRBD2|TRBJ2-1|TRBV2
TGTGCCAGCAGTGAAAAGCGGGAGAGGAATGAGCAGTTCTTC
CASSEKRERNEQFF
>medium-sized|.|TRBJ2-2|TRBV7-2
TGTGCCAGCAGCTTAGATCTGCGCGGACCCGGGGAGCTGTTTTTT
CASSLDLRGPGELFF
>once|TRBD1|TRBJ1-4|TRBV12-3/TRBV12-4
TGTGCCAGCACCAAGTATCTGGGACAGGGTTTAGAAAAACTGTTTTTT
CASTKYLGQGLEKLFF
>.|.|TRBJ2-5|TRBV7-9
TGTGCCAGCAGCTTTTTGGGTCGGTGGGAGACCCAGTACTTC
CASSFLGRWETQYF
>many|.|TRBJ1-2|TRBV5-6
TGTGCCAGCAGCTTGTTTGCGGGACGGCTTGTTGGCTATGGCTACACCTTC
CASSLFAGRLVGYGYTF
>.|TRBD2|TRBJ2-2|TRBV10-3
TGTGCCATCAGTGAGATAACTAGCGGTTCCACCGGGGAGCTGTTTTTT
CAISEITSGSTGELFF
>.|.|TRBJ1-2|TRBV10-3
TGTGCCATCAGTGAGGGGGTCAGACGTGGCTACACCTTC
CAISEGVRRGYTF
>.|TRBD2|TRBJ2-1|TRBV7-6
TGTGCCAGCAGCCCCAGACTAGCCCATGAGCAGTTCTTC
CASSPRLAHEQFF
>many|.|TRBJ2-3|TRBV5-1
TGCGCCAGCAGCTTGGAGGTGGGAGGTTCCACAGATACGCAGTATTTT
CASSLEVGGSTDTQYF
>.|.|TRBJ2-5|TRBV19
TGTGCCAGTGGAGGGGGGGGGGCCCTGTACTTC
CASGGGGALYF
>few|TRBD1|TRBJ2-7|TRBV12-3/TRBV12-4
TGTGCCAGCAGTCGCTCGGGACAGGGGTACGAGCAGTACTTC
CASSRSGQGYEQYF
>medium-sized|TRBD1|TRBJ2-7|TRBV29-1
TGCAGCGTGGGGCGGGACAGGGATAGCTACGAGCAGTACTTC
CSVGRDRDSYEQYF
>.|.|TRBJ1-6|TRBV29-1
TGCAGCGTTGGGAATGGGGAAGGTTCACCCCTCCACTTT
CSVGNGEGSPLHF
>.|.|TRBJ2-1|TRBV7-6
TGTGCCAGCAGCTCGAGGGGTGGGGGCAATGAGCAGTTCTTC
CASSSRGGGNEQFF
>medium-sized|TRBD1|TRBJ1-4|TRBV20-1
TGCAGTGCTCTACAGGGGGGAAAAGAAAAACTGTTTTTT
CSALQGGKEKLFF
>few|TRBD1|TRBJ1-5|TRBV19
TGTGCCAGTAGCGGGACAGGGGGACATCAGCCCCAGCATTTT
CASSGTGGHQPQHF
>.|.|TRBJ2-3|TRBV2
TGTGCCAGCGCGGGTACAGGGTTCACAGATACGCAGTATTTT
CASAGTGFTDTQYF
>many|TRBD1|TRBJ2-2|TRBV5-1
TGCGCCACCGCTACAGGGGGATACGGGGAGCTGTTTTTT
CATATGGYGELFF